This T cell receptor beta chain emerged from a study of Tregs in tolerant kidney transplant recipients. General observations from the study: This study did not directly address biological reproducibility. Antigen-driven expansion was suggested because donor-specific Tregs expanded more than all Tregs in tolerant patients. Findings come from small patient numbers and require larger validation.

The V gene end was trimmed by 1 base and the J gene end by 2 bases; junction bases not matched to a gene: 4. CDR1 MGHRA and CDR2 YSYEKL come from the germline V gene. CDR3 size: 15 residues. TCRdb's copy holds only in-frame clones and misses some; the assay was immunoSEQ multiplex PCR. This table holds some 55,000 clones, 70% to 90% found once. Comment on this clone: Its antigen is currently unknown.

Unstimulated regulatory T cells (CD4+CD25+CD127-), CD4+CD25- non-regulatory cells, CD4 and CD8 cells were FACS-sorted from thawed PBMCs. This sequence was found in a human donor who received a combined kidney and bone marrow transplant. The sample was Tregs from blood, taken before the transplant. V gene TRBV4-1 combines with J gene TRBJ1-1, with 7 positions matching TRBD1. CDR3 nucleotides: TGCGCCAGCAGCCAAGGGGGACAGCTCAACACTGAAGCTTTCTTT. Translating it yields CASSQGGQLNTEAFF.